The entry that follows covers one T cell receptor beta chain sequence. Its antigen remains unidentified. Base qualities are not recorded, but no much larger clone differs from it by a single base. The sample is drawn from a study of shared clonotypes between healthy human individuals (TCRdb year 2020). About the investigation overall: A couple of women and three men aged 18 to 49 years were included in the cohort. To increase sequencing depth and limit assay-specific biases, TCR repertoire library preparation and sequencing were carried out by different laboratories using diverse techniques. Between about 0.94 and 8.9 billion PBMCs per donor were obtained by leukapheresis. For each donor, three plates each were used for CD4 naive and CD4 memory, two plates were used for CD8 naive, and one plate was used for CD8 memory. To estimate repertoire size and how much clonotype sharing occurs between individuals, the study deeply sequenced the blood TCR repertoires of a handful of healthy adults. The study at large found these results: Estimated clonotype richness was generally larger for naive than for memory subsets. Sharing across a few donors was observed for roughly 5.4% of naive CD4, over 3% of naive CD8, over 2% of memory CD4, and roughly 0.4% of memory CD8 clonotypes. Incomplete sequencing was indicated by rarefaction of sorted-subset datasets, despite the large sequencing depth. Sampling was restricted to blood, and TCR repertoires in tissue are likely to differ from TCR repertoires in blood. Because the study included a small number of donors, the genetic and exposure-history diversity represented was limited. Based on pairwise subsampling, the degree of clonotype sharing among donors was expected to be affected by sequencing depth. Compared with non-shared clonotypes, the clonotypes found in all four sorted-subset donors had higher generation probabilities.

Using the deep immunoSEQ assay, multiplex PCR amplified TCR CDR3 regions from genomic DNA. For each cell subset, the extracted genomic DNA was distributed evenly across all wells of several immunoSEQ 96-well plates, and each plate served as one replicate. For sorted subsets, approximately 190 ng genomic DNA, equal to tens of thousands of T cell genomes, was loaded into each replicate PCR. Purified libraries were quantified with a Qubit 3.0 fluorometer, sized on a Bioanalyzer 2100, and re-quantified with the KAPA Library Quantification kit. Each immunoSEQ 96-well plate was sequenced on its own single-read 150-cycle Illumina NextSeq 550 flow cell. In the authors' own workflow: Because the immunoSEQ output held only junctional sequences and lacked quality scores, the filtering could not match the filtering applied to full-length reads. To assign V/J genes and CDR3, sequences were annotated using PyIR, a Python wrapper for IgBLAST v1.9, with IMGT germline references. Reads were filtered out if the reads had weak V/J assignments (E-value above 1e-6), no CDR3, stop codons, out-of-frame junctions, or ambiguous translated residues. V3J clonotypes were defined as sequences sharing an identical inferred V gene, J gene, and CDR3 amino acid sequence. The percentage overlap between two repertoires was calculated by dividing the number of shared unique clonotypes by the size of the smaller repertoire. Three approaches were used to assess repertoire richness: RTK rarefaction, the Chao1 estimator, and Recon v2.1 estimates of unobserved clonotypes. For all TCRbeta clonotypes obtained by the gDNA method from four donors, generation probabilities were computed with OLGA. This immuneACCESS table, as held by TCRdb, lists in-frame sequences with V and J called but not all clones. Of the missing ones, under half trace to an unresolved V gene in checked studies; the others have no known cause. From that table come the V and J calls and clone size; the DNA was used to work out D and trimming. The sample table lists 2 million to 2.5 million clones, approximately 93% of them with a count of one. The ten largest clones add up to about 0.37% of the sample.

Healthy HIV-negative adults with no recently reported acute infections or vaccinations were included as donors. Every donor was a Caucasian adult living in Nashville, Tennessee, USA. Magnetic negative selection was used to enrich CD4+ T cells, after which naive cells were positively selected on CD45RA and the negative fraction became the memory subset. Blood was obtained by leukapheresis, after which PBMCs were separated by Ficoll-Histopaque density gradient centrifugation and cryopreserved in liquid nitrogen vapor phase. Analytical flow cytometry was used to check the purity and quantity of each magnetically sorted T cell population. From each sorted fraction, genomic DNA was isolated and quantified by UV absorbance on a Nanodrop 2000c. The germline V gene (reference sequence) specifies LNHNV as CDR1 and YYDKDF as CDR2. Trimming leaves V shorter by 2 bases and J shorter by 7 bases, with the junction holding 9 bases beyond the gene matches. The CDR3 numbers 15 residues from cysteine through phenylalanine. The entry retains the CDR3 DNA only, 45 bases that are in frame from base 1.

The rearranged segments are TRBV15 and TRBJ1-1; 8 middle bases align to TRBD1. Specimen: naive CD4+ T cells from PBMCs. The cell subset or site label for this specimen denotes: CD45RA+ positively selected. This sequence originates from a man aged 18 to 30 in good health. Some clones in this sample may be carry-over from other donors' samples. The CDR3 region has the sequence CATSRLQGGEGEAFF. The DNA sequence is TGTGCCACCAGCAGATTACAGGGGGGCGAGGGTGAAGCTTTCTTT. When the CDR3 is completed using the reference TRBV15 and TRBJ1-1 genes on either side, the full variable domain is DAMVIQNPRYQVTQFGKPVTLSCSQTLNHNVMYWYQQKSSQAPKLLFHYYDKDFNNEADTPDNFQSRRPNTSFCFLDIRSPGLGDTAMYLCATSRLQGGEGEAFFGQGTRLTVV.